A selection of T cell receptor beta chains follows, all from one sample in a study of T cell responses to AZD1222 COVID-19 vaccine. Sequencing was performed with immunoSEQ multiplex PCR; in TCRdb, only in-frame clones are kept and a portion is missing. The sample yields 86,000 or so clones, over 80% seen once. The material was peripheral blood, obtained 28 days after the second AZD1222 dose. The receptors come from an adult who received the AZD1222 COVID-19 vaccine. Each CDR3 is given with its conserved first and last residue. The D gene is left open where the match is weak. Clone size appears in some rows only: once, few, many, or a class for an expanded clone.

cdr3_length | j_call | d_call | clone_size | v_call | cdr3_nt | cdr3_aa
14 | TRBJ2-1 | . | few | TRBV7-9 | TGTGCCAGCAGCTTATGGACTACCCCCCATGAGCAGTTCTTC | CASSLWTTPHEQFF
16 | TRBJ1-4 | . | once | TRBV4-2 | TGTGCCAGCAGCCAAGCACTCAGGGGAACTAATGAAAAACTGTTTTTT | CASSQALRGTNEKLFF
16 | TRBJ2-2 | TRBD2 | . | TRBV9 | TGTGCCAGCAACATGGGACTAGCGGACAACACCGGGGAGCTGTTTTTT | CASNMGLADNTGELFF
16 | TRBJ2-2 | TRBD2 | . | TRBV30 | TGTGCCTGGAGTGTACGAAGACTAGCGGGAACCGGGGAGCTGTTTTTT | CAWSVRRLAGTGELFF
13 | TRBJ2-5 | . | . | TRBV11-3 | TGTGCCAGCAGCTTCGCGGTGGGGGAGACCCAGTACTTC | CASSFAVGETQYF
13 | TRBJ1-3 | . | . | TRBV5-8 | TGTGCCAGCAGTGGGCAGGTCGGAAACACCATATATTTT | CASSGQVGNTIYF
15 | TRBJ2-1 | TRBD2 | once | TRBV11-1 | TGTGCCAGCAGCCCCCGGGACTACCCCCCCAATGAGCAGTTCTTC | CASSPRDYPPNEQFF
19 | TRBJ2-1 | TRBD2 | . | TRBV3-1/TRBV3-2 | TGTGCCAGCAGCCAAAATAACCCCGTGGTAGCGGGAGGGCCTAATGAGCAGTTCTTC | CASSQNNPVVAGGPNEQFF
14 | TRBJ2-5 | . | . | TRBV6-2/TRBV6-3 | TGTGCCAGCAGTTACTCACTGGGCCGAGAGACCCAGTACTTC | CASSYSLGRETQYF
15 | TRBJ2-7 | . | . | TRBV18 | TGTGCCAGCTCACCGCAGAAGACAGGAACTAACGAGCAGTACTTC | CASSPQKTGTNEQYF
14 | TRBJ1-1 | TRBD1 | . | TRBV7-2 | TGTGCCAGCAGCCCGACAGGGCTGAACACTGAAGCTTTCTTT | CASSPTGLNTEAFF
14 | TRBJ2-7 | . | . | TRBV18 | TGTGCCAGCTCACCATCTAAAGACAAACGGGAGCAGTACTTC | CASSPSKDKREQYF
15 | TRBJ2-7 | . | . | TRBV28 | TGTGCCAGCAGTTTATTCTCCAGGGGCTTCTACGAGCAGTACTTC | CASSLFSRGFYEQYF
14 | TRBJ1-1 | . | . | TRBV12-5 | TGTGCTAGTGGTTTGGTAGGTCGTACCACTGAAGCTTTCTTT | CASGLVGRTTEAFF
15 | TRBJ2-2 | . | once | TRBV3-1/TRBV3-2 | TGTGCCAGCAGCCAAACAAGTGGGGTAACCGGGGAGCTGTTTTTT | CASSQTSGVTGELFF
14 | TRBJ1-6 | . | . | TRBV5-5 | TGTGCCAGCAGCTTGGCCGGTTGGGATTCACCCCTCCACTTT | CASSLAGWDSPLHF
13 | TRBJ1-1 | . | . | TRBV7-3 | TGTGCCAGCAGTATAGGCCCGAACACTGAAGCTTTCTTT | CASSIGPNTEAFF
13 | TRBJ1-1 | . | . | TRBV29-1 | TGCAGCGCGCTCAGGACGGAGAACACTGAAGCTTTCTTT | CSALRTENTEAFF
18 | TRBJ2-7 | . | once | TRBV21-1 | TGTGCCAGCAGCAAGCACTCCCCCCGGGACAGGGGTTCCTACGAGCAGTACTTC | CASSKHSPRDRGSYEQYF
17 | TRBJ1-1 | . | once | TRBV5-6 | TGTGCCAGCAGTTCAAGAACGCGCGACAGGCTGAACACTGAAGCTTTCTTT | CASSSRTRDRLNTEAFF
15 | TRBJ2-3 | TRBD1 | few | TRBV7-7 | TGTGCTAGCAGCCCAAAGACAGGGGCGGGAGATACGCAGTATTTT | CASSPKTGAGDTQYF
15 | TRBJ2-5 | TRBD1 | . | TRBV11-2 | TGTGCCAGCAGCTTTGGACAGGGGGCTACGGAGACCCAGTACTTC | CASSFGQGATETQYF
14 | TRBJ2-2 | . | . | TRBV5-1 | TGCGCCAGCAGCTGGGGGACACTCACCGGGGAGCTGTTTTTT | CASSWGTLTGELFF
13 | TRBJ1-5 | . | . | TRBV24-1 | TGTGCCACCGGAGATTATAGCAATCAGCCCCAGCATTTT | CATGDYSNQPQHF
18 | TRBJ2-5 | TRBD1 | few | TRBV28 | TGTGCCAGCAGTTTGTCCAGGGGGCTAGGATCCATCTCTGAGACCCAGTACTTC | CASSLSRGLGSISETQYF
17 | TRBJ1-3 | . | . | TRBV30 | TGTGCCTGGAGTGTACGACAGGAACTCTACTCTGGAAACACCATATATTTT | CAWSVRQELYSGNTIYF
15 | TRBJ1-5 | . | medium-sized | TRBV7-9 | TGTGCCAGCAGCTTAGGAGGATATAGCAATCAGCCCCAGCATTTT | CASSLGGYSNQPQHF